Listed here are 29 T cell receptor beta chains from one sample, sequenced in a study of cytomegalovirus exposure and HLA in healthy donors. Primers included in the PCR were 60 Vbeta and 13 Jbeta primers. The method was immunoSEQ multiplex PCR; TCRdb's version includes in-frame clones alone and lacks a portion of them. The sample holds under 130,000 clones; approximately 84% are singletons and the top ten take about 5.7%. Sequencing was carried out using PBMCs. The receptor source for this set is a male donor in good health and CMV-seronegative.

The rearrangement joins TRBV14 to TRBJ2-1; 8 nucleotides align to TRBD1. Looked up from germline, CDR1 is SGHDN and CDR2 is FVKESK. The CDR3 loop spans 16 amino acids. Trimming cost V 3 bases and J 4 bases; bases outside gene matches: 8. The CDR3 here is CASSQRSDRDYNEQFF. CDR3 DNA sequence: TGTGCCAGCAGCCAGCGTTCGGACAGGGATTACAATGAGCAGTTCTTC.

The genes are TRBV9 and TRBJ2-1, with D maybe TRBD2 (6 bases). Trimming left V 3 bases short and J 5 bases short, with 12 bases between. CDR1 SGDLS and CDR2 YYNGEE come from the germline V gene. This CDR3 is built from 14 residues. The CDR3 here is CASSAAGWDNEQFF. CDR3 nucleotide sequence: TGTGCCAGCAGCGCGGCGGGGTGGGACAATGAGCAGTTCTTC. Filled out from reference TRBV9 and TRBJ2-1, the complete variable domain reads DSGVTQTPKHLITATGQRVTLRCSPRSGDLSVYWYQQSLDQGLQFLIQYYNGEERAKGNILERFSAQQFPDLHSELNLSSLELGDSALYFCASSAAGWDNEQFFGPGTRLTVL.

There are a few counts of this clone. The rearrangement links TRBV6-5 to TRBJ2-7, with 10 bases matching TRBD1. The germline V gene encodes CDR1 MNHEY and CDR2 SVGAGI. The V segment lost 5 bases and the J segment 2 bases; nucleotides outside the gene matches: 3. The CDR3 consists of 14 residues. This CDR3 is CASSEGTGAYEQYF. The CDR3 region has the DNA TGTGCCAGCAGTGAAGGGACAGGGGCCTACGAGCAGTACTTC.

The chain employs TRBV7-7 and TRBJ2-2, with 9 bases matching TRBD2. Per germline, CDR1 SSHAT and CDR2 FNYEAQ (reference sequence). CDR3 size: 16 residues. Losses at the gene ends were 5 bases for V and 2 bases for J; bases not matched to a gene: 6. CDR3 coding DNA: TGTGCCAGCAGCCTTAGCGGGAGCTACAACACCGGGGAGCTGTTTTTT. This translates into CASSLSGSYNTGELFF.

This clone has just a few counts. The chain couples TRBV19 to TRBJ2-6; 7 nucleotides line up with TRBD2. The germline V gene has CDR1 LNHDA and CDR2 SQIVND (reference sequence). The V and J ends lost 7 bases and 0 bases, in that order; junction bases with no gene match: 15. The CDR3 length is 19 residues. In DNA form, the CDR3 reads TGTGCCAGTAAGTTTCTTCCGGGACTACAAATCTCTGGGGCCAACGTCCTGACTTTC. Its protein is CASKFLPGLQISGANVLTF.

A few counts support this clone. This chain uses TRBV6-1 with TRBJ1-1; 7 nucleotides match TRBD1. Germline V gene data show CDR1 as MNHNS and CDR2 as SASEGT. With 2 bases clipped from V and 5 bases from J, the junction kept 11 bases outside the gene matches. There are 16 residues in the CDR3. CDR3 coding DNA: TGTGCCAGCAGTGAAAACGACAGGGTGGGTGTGACTGAAGCTTTCTTT. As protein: CASSENDRVGVTEAFF.

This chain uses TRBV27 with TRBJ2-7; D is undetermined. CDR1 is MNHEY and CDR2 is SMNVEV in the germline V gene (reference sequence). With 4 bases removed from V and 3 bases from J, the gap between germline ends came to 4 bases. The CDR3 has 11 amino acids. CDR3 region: CASSSYYEQYF. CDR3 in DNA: TGTGCCAGCAGTTCGTACTACGAGCAGTACTTC.

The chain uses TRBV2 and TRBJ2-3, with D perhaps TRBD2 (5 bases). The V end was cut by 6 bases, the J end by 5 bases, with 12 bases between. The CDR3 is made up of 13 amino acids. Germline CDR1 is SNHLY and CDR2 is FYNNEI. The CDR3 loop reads CASSPVAGDTQYF. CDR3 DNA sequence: TGTGCCAGCAGCCCAGTGGCGGGAGATACGCAGTATTTT.

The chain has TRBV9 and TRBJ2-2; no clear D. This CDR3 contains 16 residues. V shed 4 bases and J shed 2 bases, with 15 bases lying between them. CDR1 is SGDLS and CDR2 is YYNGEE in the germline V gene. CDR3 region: CASSPDSLRNTGELFF. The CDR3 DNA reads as TGTGCCAGCAGCCCCGACTCCCTAAGAAACACCGGGGAGCTGTTTTTT.

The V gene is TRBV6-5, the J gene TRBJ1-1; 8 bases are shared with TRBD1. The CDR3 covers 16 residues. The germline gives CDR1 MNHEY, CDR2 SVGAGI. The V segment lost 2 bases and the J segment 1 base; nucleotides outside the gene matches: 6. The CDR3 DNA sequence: TGTGCCAGCAGTTACGCATCCAGGGGGCCGAACACTGAAGCTTTCTTT. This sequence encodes CASSYASRGPNTEAFF.

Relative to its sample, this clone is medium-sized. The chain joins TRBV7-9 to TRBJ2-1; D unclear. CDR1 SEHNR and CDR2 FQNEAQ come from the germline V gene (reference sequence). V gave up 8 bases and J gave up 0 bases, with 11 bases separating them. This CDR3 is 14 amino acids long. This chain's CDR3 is CASSASSSYNEQFF. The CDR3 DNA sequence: TGTGCCAGCTCTGCCTCGAGCTCCTACAATGAGCAGTTCTTC.

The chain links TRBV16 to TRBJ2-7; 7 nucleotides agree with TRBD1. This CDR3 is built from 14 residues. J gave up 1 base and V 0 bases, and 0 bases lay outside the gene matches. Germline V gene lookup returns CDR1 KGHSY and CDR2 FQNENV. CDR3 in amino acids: CASSQSQGSYEQYF. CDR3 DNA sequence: TGTGCCAGCAGCCAATCACAGGGGTCCTACGAGCAGTACTTC.

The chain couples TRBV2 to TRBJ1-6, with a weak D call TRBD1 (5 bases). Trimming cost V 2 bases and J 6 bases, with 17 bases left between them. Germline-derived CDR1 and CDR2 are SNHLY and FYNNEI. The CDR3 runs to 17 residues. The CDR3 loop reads CASSEYGGEQSNSPLHF. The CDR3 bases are TGTGCCAGCAGTGAATACGGGGGGGAACAGTCTAATTCACCCCTCCACTTT.

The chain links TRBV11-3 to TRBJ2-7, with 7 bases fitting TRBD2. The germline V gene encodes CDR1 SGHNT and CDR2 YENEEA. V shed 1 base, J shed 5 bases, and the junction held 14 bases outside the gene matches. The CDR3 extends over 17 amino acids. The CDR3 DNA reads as TGTGCCAGCAGCTTAGGTGTGACTAGCCCGTCGGCGGACGAGCAGTACTTC. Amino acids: CASSLGVTSPSADEQYF.

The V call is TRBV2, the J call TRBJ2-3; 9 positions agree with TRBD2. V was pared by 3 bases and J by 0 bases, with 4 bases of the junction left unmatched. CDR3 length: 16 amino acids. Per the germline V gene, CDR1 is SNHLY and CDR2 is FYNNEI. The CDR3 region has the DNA TGTGCCAGCAGTGAGTTGGCGGGAGGGAGCACAGATACGCAGTATTTT. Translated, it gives CASSELAGGSTDTQYF.

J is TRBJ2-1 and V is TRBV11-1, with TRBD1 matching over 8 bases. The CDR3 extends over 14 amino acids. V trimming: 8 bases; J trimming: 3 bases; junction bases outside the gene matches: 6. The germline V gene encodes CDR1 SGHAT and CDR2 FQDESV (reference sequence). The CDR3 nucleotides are TGTGCCAGCTCTAGGGACAGGCTCTACAATGAGCAGTTCTTC. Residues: CASSRDRLYNEQFF. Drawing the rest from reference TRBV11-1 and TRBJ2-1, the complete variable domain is EAEVAQSPRYKITEKSQAVAFWCDPISGHATLYWYRQILGQGPELLVQFQDESVVDDSQLPKDRFSAERLKGVDSTLKIQPAELGDSAMYLCASSRDRLYNEQFFGPGTRLTVL.

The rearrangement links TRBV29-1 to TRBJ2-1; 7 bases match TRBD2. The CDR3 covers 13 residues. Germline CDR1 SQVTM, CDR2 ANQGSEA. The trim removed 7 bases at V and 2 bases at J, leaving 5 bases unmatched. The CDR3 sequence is CSAGGLAYNEQFF. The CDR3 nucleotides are TGCAGCGCCGGCGGACTAGCCTACAATGAGCAGTTCTTC.

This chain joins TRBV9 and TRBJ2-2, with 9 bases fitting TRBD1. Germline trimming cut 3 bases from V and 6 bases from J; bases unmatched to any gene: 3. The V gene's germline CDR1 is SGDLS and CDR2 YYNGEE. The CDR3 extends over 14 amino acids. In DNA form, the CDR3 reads TGTGCCAGCAGCGCAACAGGGGGCGCCGGGGAGCTGTTTTTT. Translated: CASSATGGAGELFF.

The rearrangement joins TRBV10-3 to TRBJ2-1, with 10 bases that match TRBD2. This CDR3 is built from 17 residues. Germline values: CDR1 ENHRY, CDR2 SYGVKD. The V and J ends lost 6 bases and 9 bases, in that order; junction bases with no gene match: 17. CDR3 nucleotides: TGTGCCATCAGCCACCCTCCCAGCGGGAGGGCCTTGGGTGAGCAGTTCTTC. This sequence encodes CAISHPPSGRALGEQFF.

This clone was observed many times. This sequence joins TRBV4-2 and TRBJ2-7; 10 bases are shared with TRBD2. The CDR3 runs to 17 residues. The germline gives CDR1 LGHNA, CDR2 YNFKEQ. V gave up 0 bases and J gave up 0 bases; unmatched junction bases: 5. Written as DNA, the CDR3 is TGTGCCAGCAGCCAAGAAGCGGGAGGGCCGATCTCCTACGAGCAGTACTTC. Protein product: CASSQEAGGPISYEQYF.

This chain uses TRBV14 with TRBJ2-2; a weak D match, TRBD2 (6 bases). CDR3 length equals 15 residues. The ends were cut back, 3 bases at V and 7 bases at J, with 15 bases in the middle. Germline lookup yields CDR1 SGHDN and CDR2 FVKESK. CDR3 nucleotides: TGTGCCAGCAGCCACGGAGGGCTTGTGCACGGGGAGCTGTTTTTT. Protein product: CASSHGGLVHGELFF.

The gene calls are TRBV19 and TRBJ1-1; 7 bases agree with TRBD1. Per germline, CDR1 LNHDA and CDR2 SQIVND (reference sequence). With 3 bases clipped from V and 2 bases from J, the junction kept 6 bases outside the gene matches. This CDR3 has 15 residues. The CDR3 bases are TGTGCCAGTAGTATTTTTGGGGACAGCAACACTGAAGCTTTCTTT. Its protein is CASSIFGDSNTEAFF.

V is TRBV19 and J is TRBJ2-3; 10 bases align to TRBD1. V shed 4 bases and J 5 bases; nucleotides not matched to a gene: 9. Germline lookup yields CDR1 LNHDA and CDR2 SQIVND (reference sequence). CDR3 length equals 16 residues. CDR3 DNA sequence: TGTGCCAGTAGTACAACCAGGGACAGGGGACGAGATACGCAGTATTTT. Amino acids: CASSTTRDRGRDTQYF.

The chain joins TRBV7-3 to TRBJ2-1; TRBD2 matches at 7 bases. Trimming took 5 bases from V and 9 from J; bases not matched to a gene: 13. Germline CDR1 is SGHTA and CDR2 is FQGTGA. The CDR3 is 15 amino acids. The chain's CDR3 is CASSLIAGDEAEQFF. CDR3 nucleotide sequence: TGTGCCAGCAGCCTCATTGCGGGAGACGAGGCTGAGCAGTTCTTC. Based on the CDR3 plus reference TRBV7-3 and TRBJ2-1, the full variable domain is GAGVSQTPSNKVTEKGKYVELRCDPISGHTALYWYRQSLGQGPEFLIYFQGTGAADDSGLPNDRFFAVRPEGSVSTLKIQRTERGDSAVYLCASSLIAGDEAEQFFGPGTRLTVL.

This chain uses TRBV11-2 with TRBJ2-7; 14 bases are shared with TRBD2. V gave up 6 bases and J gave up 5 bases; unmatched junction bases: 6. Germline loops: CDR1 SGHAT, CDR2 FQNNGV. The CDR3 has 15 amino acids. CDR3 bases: TGTGCCAGCAGTTCCACGGGACTAGCGGGAGACGAGCAGTACTTC. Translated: CASSSTGLAGDEQYF.

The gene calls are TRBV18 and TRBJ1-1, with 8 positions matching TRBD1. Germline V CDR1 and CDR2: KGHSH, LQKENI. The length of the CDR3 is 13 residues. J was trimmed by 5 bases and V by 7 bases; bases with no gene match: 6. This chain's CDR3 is CASFPGGATEAFF. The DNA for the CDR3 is TGTGCCAGCTTTCCAGGGGGCGCGACTGAAGCTTTCTTT.

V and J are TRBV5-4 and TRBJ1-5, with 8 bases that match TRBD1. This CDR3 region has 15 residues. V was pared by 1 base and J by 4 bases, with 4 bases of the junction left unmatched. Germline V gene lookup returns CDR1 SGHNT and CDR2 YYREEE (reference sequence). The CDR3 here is CASSLTGGGNQPQHF. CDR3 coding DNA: TGTGCCAGCAGCTTGACAGGGGGAGGGAATCAGCCCCAGCATTTT.

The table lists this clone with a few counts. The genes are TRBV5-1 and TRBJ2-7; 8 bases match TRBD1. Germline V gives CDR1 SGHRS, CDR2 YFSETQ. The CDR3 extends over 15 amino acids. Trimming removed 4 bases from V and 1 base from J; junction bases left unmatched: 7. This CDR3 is CASSASGGRSYEQYF. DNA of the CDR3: TGCGCCAGCAGCGCCTCAGGGGGCCGTTCCTACGAGCAGTACTTC.

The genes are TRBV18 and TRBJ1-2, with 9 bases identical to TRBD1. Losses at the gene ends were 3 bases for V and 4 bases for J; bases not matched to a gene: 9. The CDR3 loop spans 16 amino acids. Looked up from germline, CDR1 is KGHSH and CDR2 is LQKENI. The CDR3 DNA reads TGTGCCAGCTCACCCTCCTGGGGACAGGGAGTCTATGGCTACACCTTC. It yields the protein CASSPSWGQGVYGYTF.